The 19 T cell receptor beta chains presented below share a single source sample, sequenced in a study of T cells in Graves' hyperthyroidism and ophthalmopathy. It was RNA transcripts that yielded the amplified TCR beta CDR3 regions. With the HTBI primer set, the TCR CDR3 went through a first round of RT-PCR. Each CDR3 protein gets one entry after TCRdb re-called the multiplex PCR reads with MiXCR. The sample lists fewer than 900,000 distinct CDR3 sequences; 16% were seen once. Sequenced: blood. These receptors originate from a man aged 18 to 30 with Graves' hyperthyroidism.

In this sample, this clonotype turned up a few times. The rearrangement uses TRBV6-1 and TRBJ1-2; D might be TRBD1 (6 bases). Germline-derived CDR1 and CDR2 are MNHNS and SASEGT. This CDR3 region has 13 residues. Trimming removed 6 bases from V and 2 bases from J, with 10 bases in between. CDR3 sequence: CASREGENYGYTF. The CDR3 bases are TGTGCCAGCAGAGAGGGGGAGAACTATGGCTACACCTTC.

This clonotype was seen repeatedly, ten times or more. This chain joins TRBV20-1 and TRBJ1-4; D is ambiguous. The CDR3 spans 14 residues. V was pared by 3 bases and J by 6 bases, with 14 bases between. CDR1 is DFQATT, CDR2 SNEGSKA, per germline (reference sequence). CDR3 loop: CSARRPTSDEKLFF. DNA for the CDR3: TGCAGTGCTAGGCGGCCTACTAGCGATGAAAAACTGTTTTTT.

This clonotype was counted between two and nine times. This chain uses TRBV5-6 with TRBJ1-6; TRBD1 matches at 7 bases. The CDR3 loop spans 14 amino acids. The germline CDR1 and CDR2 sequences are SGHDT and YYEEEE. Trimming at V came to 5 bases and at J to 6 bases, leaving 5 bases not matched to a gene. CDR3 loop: CASSLTGRNSPLHF. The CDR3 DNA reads TGTGCCAGCAGTCTGACAGGGCGTAATTCACCCCTCCACTTT. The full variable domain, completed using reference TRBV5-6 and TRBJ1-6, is DAGVTQSPTHLIKTRGQQVTLRCSPKSGHDTVSWYQQALGQGPQFIFQYYEEEERQRGNFPDRFSGHQFPNYSSELNVNALLLGDSALYLCASSLTGRNSPLHFGNGTRLTVT.

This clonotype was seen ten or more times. Written as DNA, the CDR3 is TGTGCCAGCAGTCCGTCCTGGGGGCAGAACTATGGCTACACCTTC. It yields the protein CASSPSWGQNYGYTF. This chain links TRBV12-3 or TRBV12-4 with TRBJ1-2; possible D gene TRBD1, 6 bases. Deletions cut 5 bases from V and 2 bases from J, with 15 bases between. This CDR3 has 15 residues.

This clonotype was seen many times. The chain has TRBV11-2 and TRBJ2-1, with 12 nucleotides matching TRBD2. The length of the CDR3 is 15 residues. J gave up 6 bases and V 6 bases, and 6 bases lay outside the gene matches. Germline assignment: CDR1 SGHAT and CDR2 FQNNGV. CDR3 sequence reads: CASRILAGGPNEQFF. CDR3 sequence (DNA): TGTGCCAGCAGGATCCTAGCGGGAGGGCCCAATGAGCAGTTCTTC.

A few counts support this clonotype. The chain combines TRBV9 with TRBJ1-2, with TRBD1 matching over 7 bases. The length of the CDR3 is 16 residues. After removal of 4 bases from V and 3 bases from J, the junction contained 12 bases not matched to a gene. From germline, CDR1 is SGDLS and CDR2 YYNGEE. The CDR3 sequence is CASSPSLRGLDYGYTF. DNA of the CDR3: TGTGCCAGCAGCCCATCCCTGAGGGGGCTAGACTATGGCTACACCTTC. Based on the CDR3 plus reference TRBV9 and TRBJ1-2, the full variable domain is DSGVTQTPKHLITATGQRVTLRCSPRSGDLSVYWYQQSLDQGLQFLIQYYNGEERAKGNILERFSAQQFPDLHSELNLSSLELGDSALYFCASSPSLRGLDYGYTFGSGTRLTVV.

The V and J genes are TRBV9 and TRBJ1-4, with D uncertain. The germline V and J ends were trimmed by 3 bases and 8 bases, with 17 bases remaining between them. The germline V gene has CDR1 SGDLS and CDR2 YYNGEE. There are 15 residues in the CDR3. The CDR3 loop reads CASSARINPQEKLFF. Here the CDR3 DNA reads TGTGCCAGCAGCGCCAGGATAAACCCCCAGGAAAAACTGTTTTTT.

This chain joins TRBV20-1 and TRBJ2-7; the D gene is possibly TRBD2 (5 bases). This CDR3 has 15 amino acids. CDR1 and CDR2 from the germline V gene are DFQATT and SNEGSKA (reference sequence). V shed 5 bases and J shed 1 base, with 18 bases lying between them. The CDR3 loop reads CSAGGMVSVSYEQYF. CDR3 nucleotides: TGCAGTGCTGGTGGTATGGTTAGCGTTTCCTACGAGCAGTACTTC.

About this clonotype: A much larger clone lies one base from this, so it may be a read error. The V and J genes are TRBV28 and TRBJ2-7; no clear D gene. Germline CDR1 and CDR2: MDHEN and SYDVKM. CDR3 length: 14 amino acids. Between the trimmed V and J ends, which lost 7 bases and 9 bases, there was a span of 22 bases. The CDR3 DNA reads TGTGCCAGCAAGGCAGCGAGATCCTACTTCGGGCAGTACTTC. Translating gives CASKAARSYFGQYF.

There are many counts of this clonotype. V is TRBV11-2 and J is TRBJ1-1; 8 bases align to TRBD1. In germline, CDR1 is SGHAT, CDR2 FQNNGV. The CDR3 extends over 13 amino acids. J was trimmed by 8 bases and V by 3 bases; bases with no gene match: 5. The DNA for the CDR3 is TGTGCCAGCAGCTTTCGACAGGGGATGGAAGCTTTCTTT. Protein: CASSFRQGMEAFF.

The CDR3 loop reads CASSHLAGEADTQYF. The CDR3 DNA is TGTGCCAGCAGCCATCTAGCGGGGGAGGCAGATACGCAGTATTTT. The chain has TRBV3-1 and TRBJ2-3, with 10 bases that match TRBD2. Germline V CDR1 and CDR2: LGHDT, YNNKEL (reference sequence). Germline trimming cut 3 bases from V and 4 bases from J; bases unmatched to any gene: 4. The CDR3 runs 15 residues.

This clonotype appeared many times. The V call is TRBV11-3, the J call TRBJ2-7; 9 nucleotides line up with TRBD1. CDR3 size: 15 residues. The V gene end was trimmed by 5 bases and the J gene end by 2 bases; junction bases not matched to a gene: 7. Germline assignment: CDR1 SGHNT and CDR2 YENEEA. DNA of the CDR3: TGTGCCAGCAGCCTTGCGGACAGGGGAGCCTACGAGCAGTACTTC. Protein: CASSLADRGAYEQYF.

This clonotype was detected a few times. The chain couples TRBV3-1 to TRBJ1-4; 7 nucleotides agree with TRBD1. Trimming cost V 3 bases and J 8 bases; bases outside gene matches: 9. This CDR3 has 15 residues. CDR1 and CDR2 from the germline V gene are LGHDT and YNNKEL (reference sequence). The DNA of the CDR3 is TGTGCCAGCAGCCATAGATCACAGGGGAACGAAAAACTGTTTTTT. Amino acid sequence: CASSHRSQGNEKLFF.

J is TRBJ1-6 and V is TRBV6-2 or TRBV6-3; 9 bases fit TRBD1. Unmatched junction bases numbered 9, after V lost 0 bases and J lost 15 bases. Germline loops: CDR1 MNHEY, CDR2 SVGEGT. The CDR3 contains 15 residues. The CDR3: CASSYSDRGVRLLHF. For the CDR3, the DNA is TGTGCCAGCAGTTACTCCGACAGGGGGGTTCGGCTCCTCCACTTT.

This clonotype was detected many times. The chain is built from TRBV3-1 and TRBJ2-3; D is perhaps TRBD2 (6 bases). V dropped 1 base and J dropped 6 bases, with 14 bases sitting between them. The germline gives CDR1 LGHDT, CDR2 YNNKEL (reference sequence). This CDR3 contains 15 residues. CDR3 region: CASSQVYGSGDTQYF. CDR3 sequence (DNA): TGTGCCAGCAGCCAAGTCTACGGGAGCGGCGATACGCAGTATTTT.

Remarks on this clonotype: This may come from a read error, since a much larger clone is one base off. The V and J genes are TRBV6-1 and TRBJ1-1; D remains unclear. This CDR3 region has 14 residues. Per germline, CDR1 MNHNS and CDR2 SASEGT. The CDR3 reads CASSVGTTNPEAFF. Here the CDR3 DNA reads TGTGCCAGCAGTGTAGGCACAACGAACCCTGAAGCTTTCTTT.

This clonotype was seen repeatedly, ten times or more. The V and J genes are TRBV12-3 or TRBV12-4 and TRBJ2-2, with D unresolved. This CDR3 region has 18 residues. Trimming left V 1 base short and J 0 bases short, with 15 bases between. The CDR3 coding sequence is TGTGCCAGCAGTTTAGATTGGTGGCAGGTGTCGAACACCGGGGAGCTGTTTTTT. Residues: CASSLDWWQVSNTGELFF.

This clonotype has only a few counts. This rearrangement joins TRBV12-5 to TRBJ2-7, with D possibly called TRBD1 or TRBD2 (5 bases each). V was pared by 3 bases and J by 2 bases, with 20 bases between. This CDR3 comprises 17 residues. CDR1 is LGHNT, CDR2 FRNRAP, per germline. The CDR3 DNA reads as TGTGCTAGTGGTTTTCTCCCCCTGAGGGGAGAAGCCTACGAGCAGTACTTC. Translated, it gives CASGFLPLRGEAYEQYF. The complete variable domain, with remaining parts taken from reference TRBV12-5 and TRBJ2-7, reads DARVTQTPRHKVTEMGQEVTMRCQPILGHNTVFWYRQTMMQGLELLAYFRNRAPLDDSGMPKDRFSAEMPDATLATLKIQPSEPRDSAVYFCASGFLPLRGEAYEQYFGPGTRLTVT.

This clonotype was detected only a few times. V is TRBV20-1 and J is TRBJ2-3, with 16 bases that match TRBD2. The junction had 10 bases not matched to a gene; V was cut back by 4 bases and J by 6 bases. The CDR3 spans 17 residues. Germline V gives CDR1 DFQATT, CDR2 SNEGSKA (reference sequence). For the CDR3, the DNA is TGCAGTGCTAAGGGACTAGCGGGAGGGCCCCGGTACGATACGCAGTATTTT. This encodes CSAKGLAGGPRYDTQYF.